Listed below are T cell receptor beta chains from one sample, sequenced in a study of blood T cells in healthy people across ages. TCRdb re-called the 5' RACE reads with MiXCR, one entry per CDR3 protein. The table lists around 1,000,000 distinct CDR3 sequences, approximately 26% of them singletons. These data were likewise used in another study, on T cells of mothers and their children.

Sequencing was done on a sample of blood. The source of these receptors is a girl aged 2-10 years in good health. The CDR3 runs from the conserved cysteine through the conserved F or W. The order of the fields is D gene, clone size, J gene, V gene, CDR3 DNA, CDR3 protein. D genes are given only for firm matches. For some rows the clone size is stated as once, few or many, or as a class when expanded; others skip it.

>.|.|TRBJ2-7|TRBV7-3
TGTGCCAGCAGCTTAACCGTAGAAGGACCGTACGAGCAGTACTTC
CASSLTVEGPYEQYF
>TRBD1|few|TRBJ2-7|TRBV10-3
TGTGCCATCAGTGAGTCTATGCAGACAGGGAACGAGCAGTACTTC
CAISESMQTGNEQYF
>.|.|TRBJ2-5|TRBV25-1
TGTGCCAGCAGTGGGGTTCGGGGAATACTACAAGAGACCCAGTACTTC
CASSGVRGILQETQYF
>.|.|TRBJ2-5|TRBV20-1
TGCAGTGCTAGAGATATGGGTAACTCGGGGACCCAGTACTTC
CSARDMGNSGTQYF
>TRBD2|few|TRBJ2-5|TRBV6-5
TGTGCCAGCAGTTACTCCGGACTAGCGGGACGAGACCGAGAGACCCAGTACTTC
CASSYSGLAGRDRETQYF
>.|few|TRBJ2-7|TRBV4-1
TGCGCCAGCAGCCATTACGGAAGCTCCTACGAGCAGTACTTC
CASSHYGSSYEQYF
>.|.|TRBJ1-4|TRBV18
TGTGCCAGCTCACCACCGAACAGTGATAATGAAAAACTGTTTTTT
CASSPPNSDNEKLFF
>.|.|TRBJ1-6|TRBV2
TGTGCCAGCGAGGCGTATCTCCCCGCGAGTTCACCCCTCCACTTT
CASEAYLPASSPLHF
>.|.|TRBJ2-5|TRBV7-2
TGTGCCAGCAGCTTAAATCCGTTCCAAGAGACCCAGTACTTC
CASSLNPFQETQYF
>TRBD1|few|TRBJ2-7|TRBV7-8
TGTGCCAGCAGCTTAGGTTGGGACCGGACAGGGGTGCCCGAGCAGTACTTC
CASSLGWDRTGVPEQYF
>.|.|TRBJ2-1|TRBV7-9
TGTGCCAGCAGCCCCAGGGAACTCAGCTCCTACAATGAGCAGTTCTTC
CASSPRELSSYNEQFF
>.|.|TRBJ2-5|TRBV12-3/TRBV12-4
TGTGCCAGCAGCCCCGGGTCTTTGAAGGAGACCCAGTACTTC
CASSPGSLKETQYF
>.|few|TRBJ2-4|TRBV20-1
TGCAGTGCCCTGCGGAAGGGCATTCAGTACTTC
CSALRKGIQYF
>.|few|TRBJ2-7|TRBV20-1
TGCAGTGCTCGACTCAGGGGCCAAAGTACCTACGAGCAGTACTTC
CSARLRGQSTYEQYF
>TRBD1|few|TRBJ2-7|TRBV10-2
TGCGCCGGTGGGACAGGGGGCTACGAGCAGTACTTC
CAGGTGGYEQYF
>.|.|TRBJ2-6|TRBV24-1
TGTGCCACCAGTGAACTTCTGGGATCTGGGGCCAACGTCCTGACTTTC
CATSELLGSGANVLTF
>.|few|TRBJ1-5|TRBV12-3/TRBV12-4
TGTGCCAGCAGCCCTACAGGGTTACTTAATCAGCCCCAGCATTTT
CASSPTGLLNQPQHF
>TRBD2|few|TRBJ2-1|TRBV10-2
TGCGCCAGCAGGTCAAGGACTAGCGGGATGACTTCCTACAATGAGCAGTTCTTC
CASRSRTSGMTSYNEQFF
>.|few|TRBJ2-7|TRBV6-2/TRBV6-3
TGTGCCAGCAGTTCCAGGCTTAACTCCTACGAGCAGTACTTC
CASSSRLNSYEQYF
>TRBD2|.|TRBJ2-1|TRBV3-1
TGTGCCAGCAGCCCTTTGCGGGAGGGCCGAAGTGAGCAGTTCTTC
CASSPLREGRSEQFF
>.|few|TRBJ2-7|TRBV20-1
TGCAGTGCTAGAGATTTTGCAGCTAGCCCCTACGAGCAGTACTTC
CSARDFAASPYEQYF
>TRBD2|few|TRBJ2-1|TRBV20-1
TGCAGTGCTAGTACGGGAGGGCCAGATAATGAGCAGTTCTTC
CSASTGGPDNEQFF
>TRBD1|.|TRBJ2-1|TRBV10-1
TGCGCCAGCAGTGAGTCTGTCGGGACAGGGAATGAGCAGTTCTTC
CASSESVGTGNEQFF
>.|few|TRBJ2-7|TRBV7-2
TGTGCCAGCAGCTCCGACATCGGTATTTACGAGCAGTACTTC
CASSSDIGIYEQYF
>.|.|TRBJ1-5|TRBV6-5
TGTGCCAGCAGTTACGGGACAAATCAGCCCCAGCATTTT
CASSYGTNQPQHF
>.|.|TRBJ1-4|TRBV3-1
TGTGCCAGCAGCCAAGCTGATGAAAAACTGTTTTTT
CASSQADEKLFF
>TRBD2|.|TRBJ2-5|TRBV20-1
TGCAGTGCTAGAGATCGTGGGGGACTAGCATACGAGACCCAGTACTTC
CSARDRGGLAYETQYF
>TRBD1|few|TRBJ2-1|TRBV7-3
TGTGCCAGCAGCAGGGACAGGGAGGGCGATGAGCAGTTCTTC
CASSRDREGDEQFF
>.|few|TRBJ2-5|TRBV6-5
TGTGCCAGCAGTTACAAAGGAGGGTCGTTCCAAGAGACCCAGTACTTC
CASSYKGGSFQETQYF
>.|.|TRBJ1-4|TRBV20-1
TGCAGTGCTAGGGGGGCTGCAACTAATGAAAAACTGTTTTTT
CSARGAATNEKLFF
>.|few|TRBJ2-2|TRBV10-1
TGCGCCAGCAGCGTGGACACGAACACCGGGGAGCTGTTTTTT
CASSVDTNTGELFF
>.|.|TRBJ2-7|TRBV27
TGTGCCAGCAGTTTCTCGCACTTATCCGGGGAGCAGTACTTC
CASSFSHLSGEQYF
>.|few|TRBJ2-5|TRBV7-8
TGTGCCAGCAGCCTCCCGATTAAAGAGACCCAGTACTTC
CASSLPIKETQYF
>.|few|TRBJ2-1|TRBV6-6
TGTGCCAGCAGTTCGGACAACAACAATGAGCAGTTCTTC
CASSSDNNNEQFF
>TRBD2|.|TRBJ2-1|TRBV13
TGTGCCGGCAGCTTAGGGGGCGTTTACGGACTAGCGGGAGGTGAGCAGTTCTTC
CAGSLGGVYGLAGGEQFF
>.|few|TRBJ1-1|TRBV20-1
TGCAGTGCTACCGAGGATGAGTGGGAATCGACTGAAGCTTTCTTT
CSATEDEWESTEAFF
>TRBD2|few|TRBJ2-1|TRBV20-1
TGCAGTGCTAGAGGACTAGCGGGAGACCTCAATGAGCAGTTCTTC
CSARGLAGDLNEQFF
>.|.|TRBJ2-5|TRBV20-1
TGCAGTGCGCCCGAGAGGTTGGGAGAGACCCAGTACTTC
CSAPERLGETQYF
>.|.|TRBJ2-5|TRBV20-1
TGCAGTGCTACGGCGGCTCGGGAGACCCAGTACTTC
CSATAARETQYF
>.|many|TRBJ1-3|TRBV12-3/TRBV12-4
TGTGCCAGCAGTCTGAGCTCTGGAAACACCATATATTTT
CASSLSSGNTIYF
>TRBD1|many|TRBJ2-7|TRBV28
TGTGCCAGCAGTAGCCGGGACAGAGGACCCGAGCAGTACTTC
CASSSRDRGPEQYF
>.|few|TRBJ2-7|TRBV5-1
TGCGCCAGCAGCTACGACAGTTACTCCTACGAGCAGTACTTC
CASSYDSYSYEQYF
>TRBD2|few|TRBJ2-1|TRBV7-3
TGTGCCAGCAGCTTATCACTAGCGGGAGTTGATGAGCAGTTCTTC
CASSLSLAGVDEQFF
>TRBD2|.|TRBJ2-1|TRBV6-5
TGTGCCAGCAGTTACTCGACGGTAGCGGGCCCTTACAATGAGCAGTTCTTC
CASSYSTVAGPYNEQFF
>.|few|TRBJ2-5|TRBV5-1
TGCGCCAGCAGCTCCCGGGACTTCAAAGAGACCCAGTACTTC
CASSSRDFKETQYF
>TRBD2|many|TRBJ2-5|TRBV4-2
TGTGCCAGCAGCCAAGATCCCCTAGCGGGCACAGAGACCCAGTACTTC
CASSQDPLAGTETQYF
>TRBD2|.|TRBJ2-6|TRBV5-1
TGCGCCAGCAGCTTGGCCCTAGCGGGAGGAAGGAGGACTGGGGCCAACGTCCTGACTTTC
CASSLALAGGRRTGANVLTF
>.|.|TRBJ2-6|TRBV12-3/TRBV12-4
TGTGCCAGCAGTGGCGGGGTATGGGCCAACGTCCTGACTTTC
CASSGGVWANVLTF
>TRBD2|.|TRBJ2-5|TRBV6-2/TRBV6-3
TGTGCCAGCAGTTTCCCAAGCGGGAGAGGAAGAGAGACCCAGTACTTC
CASSFPSGRGRETQYF
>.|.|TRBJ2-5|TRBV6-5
TGTGCCAGCAGTTATATGTCCGGGAACCAAGAGACCCAGTACTTC
CASSYMSGNQETQYF
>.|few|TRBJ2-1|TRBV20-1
TGCAGTGCTCCTCTTGGGGAATACTATGAGCAGTTCTTC
CSAPLGEYYEQFF
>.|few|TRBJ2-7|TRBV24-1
TGTGCCACCAGTGAGGTAATCCCCCCATGGGGGGCCTTGAGTTACGAGCAGTACTTC
CATSEVIPPWGALSYEQYF
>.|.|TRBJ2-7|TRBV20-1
TGCAGTGCTAGAGGCGATTCCGGGGTCTCTTACGAGCAGTACTTC
CSARGDSGVSYEQYF
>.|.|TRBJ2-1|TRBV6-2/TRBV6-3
TGTGCCATACGAGCAGATTACTCCCACAATGAGCAGTTCTTC
CAIRADYSHNEQFF
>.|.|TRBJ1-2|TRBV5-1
TGCGCCAGCAGTTTGACTCGTGGCTGGGATGGCTACACTTTC
CASSLTRGWDGYTF